Following are 9 T cell receptor beta chains from one sample sequenced in a study of cytomegalovirus exposure and HLA in healthy donors. This PCR relied on a set of 60 Vbeta primers and 13 Jbeta primers. Clones were sequenced by immunoSEQ multiplex PCR, and TCRdb holds only the in-frame ones, with some missing. The table lists roughly 240,000 clones, about four fifths of them singletons. The sample taken for sequencing was PBMCs. The receptors derive from a woman in her thirties or forties in good health and CMV-seropositive.

J is TRBJ2-5 and V is TRBV28; 7 bases align to TRBD2. The closer fit of TRBJ2-7 to the DNA end suggests the J call may be wrong. Germline loops: CDR1 MDHEN, CDR2 SYDVKM. This CDR3 is built from 17 residues. CDR3 residues: CASSLPRRQRGSYEQYF. In nucleotides, the CDR3 is TGTGCCAGCAGTTTACCCCGGCGTCAGCGGGGCTCCTACGAGCAGTACTTC.

This chain joins TRBV6-6 and TRBJ1-5; D not resolved. V was clipped by 0 bases and J by 5 bases, with 8 bases between them. The CDR3 runs 14 residues. Germline values: CDR1 MNHNY, CDR2 SVGAGI (reference sequence). CDR3 DNA sequence: TGTGCCAGCAGTTACTCGGAGGTGGATCAGCCCCAGCATTTT. This translates into CASSYSEVDQPQHF.

This clone was picked up a small number of times. The chain recombines TRBV2 with TRBJ2-7; 11 nucleotides agree with TRBD2. Looked up from germline, CDR1 is SNHLY and CDR2 is FYNNEI. CDR3 length equals 14 residues. Losses at the gene ends were 5 bases for V and 2 bases for J; bases not matched to a gene: 2. The CDR3 spells CASSYSGGAYEQYF. CDR3 nucleotides: TGTGCCAGCAGTTATAGCGGGGGGGCCTACGAGCAGTACTTC.

This clone was counted a few times. V is TRBV5-6 and J is TRBJ1-2; D gene ambiguous. The CDR3 consists of 15 residues. CDR1 SGHDT and CDR2 YYEEEE come from the germline V gene. Deletions cut 0 bases from V and 1 base from J, with 10 bases between. CDR3 residues: CASSLESNLNYGYTF. CDR3 in DNA: TGTGCCAGCAGCTTGGAGAGTAACCTTAACTATGGCTACACCTTC.

CDR3 protein: CASSLSGVWTGELFF. The DNA of the CDR3 is TGTGCCAGCAGCCTTAGCGGGGTTTGGACCGGGGAGCTGTTTTTT. This chain links TRBV5-4 with TRBJ2-2; the match to TRBD2 covers 8 bases. Germline V gives CDR1 SGHNT, CDR2 YYREEE (reference sequence). V lost 4 bases, J lost 5 bases, and 7 bases stayed unmatched. This CDR3 region has 15 residues.

This clone was picked up a small number of times. This sample also contains other DNA sequences that code for the same CDR3. The chain links TRBV7-6 to TRBJ2-7, with unresolved D. V gave up 0 bases and J gave up 6 bases, with 9 bases separating them. CDR3 length: 13 residues. The germline V gene encodes CDR1 SGHVS and CDR2 FNYEAQ. In DNA form, the CDR3 reads TGTGCCAGCAGCTTAGCGCGTGGCGGCGAGCAGTACTTC. Translating gives CASSLARGGEQYF.

The gene calls are TRBV7-9 and TRBJ2-5, with D maybe TRBD2 (5 bases). Judging by the DNA end, TRBJ2-7 fits better; the J call may be wrong. The CDR3 runs 13 residues. In germline, CDR1 is SEHNR, CDR2 FQNEAQ (reference sequence). In DNA, the CDR3 is TGTGCCAGCAGCTTAGGGTGGCGGGACGAGCAGTACTTC. Its translation: CASSLGWRDEQYF.

The rearrangement joins TRBV28 to TRBJ1-1; D remains ambiguous. The CDR3 has 14 amino acids. The V end lost 6 bases, the J end lost 6 bases, and 17 bases lay between the germline ends. Per germline, CDR1 MDHEN and CDR2 SYDVKM. CDR3 DNA: TGTGCCAGCAGCATTGGAGTCCTGATTGCTGAAGCTTTCTTT. It is translated as CASSIGVLIAEAFF.

V gene TRBV10-3 combines with J gene TRBJ1-1, with D maybe TRBD1 (5 bases). Germline V gene data show CDR1 as ENHRY and CDR2 as SYGVKD. The CDR3 length is 15 residues. V dropped 0 bases and J dropped 2 bases, with 10 bases sitting between them. In nucleotides, the CDR3 is TGTGCCATCAGTGAGTCGGGGGGAACTAACACTGAAGCTTTCTTT. Amino acids: CAISESGGTNTEAFF.